A single T cell receptor beta chain is shown here with its context. The antigen is unknown. The source of the sample is a study of brain T cells in children with intractable seizures. TCRdb keeps only in-frame clones here, not all; method: immunoSEQ multiplex PCR. The sample gives about 110,000 clones, 94% of which show up once; more than 3% is in the top ten. Sequencing was limited to surgery cases with top T cell transcript signatures in brain tissue. CDR3 length: 14 residues. V lost 6 bases and J 1 base, leaving 13 bases between the germline ends. The germline V gene encodes CDR1 MNHEY and CDR2 SVGAGI. The study's findings and limits: Viral specificity was inferred only from CDR3 similarity; HCMV serostatus was unknown.

The origin of this receptor is a boy in the first two years of life with hemimegalencephaly and intractable seizures. This chain links TRBV6-5 with TRBJ2-7, with a possible D match to TRBD1 (7 bases). This material consisted of peripheral blood, taken at surgery. The CDR3 nucleotides read TGTGCCAGCAGGCAGGGGGAGGTTTCCTACGAGCAGTACTTC. Translated: CASRQGEVSYEQYF.